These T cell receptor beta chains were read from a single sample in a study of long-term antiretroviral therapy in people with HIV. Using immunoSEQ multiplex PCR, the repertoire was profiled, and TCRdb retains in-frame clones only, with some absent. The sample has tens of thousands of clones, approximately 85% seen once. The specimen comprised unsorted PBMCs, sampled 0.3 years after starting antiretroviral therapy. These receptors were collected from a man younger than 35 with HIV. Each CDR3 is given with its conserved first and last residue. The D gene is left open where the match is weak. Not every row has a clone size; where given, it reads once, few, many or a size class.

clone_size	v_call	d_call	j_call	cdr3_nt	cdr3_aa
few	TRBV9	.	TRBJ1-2	TGTGCCAGCAGTAATCTCTATGGCTACACCTTC	CASSNLYGYTF
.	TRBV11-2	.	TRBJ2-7	TGTGCCAGCAGCTTAGATCACGGGAACGCCTACGAGCAGTACTTC	CASSLDHGNAYEQYF
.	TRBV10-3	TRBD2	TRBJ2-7	TGTGCCATCAGGGCGACTAGCGGGAGATCCTACGAGCAGTACTTC	CAIRATSGRSYEQYF
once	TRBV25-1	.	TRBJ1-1	TGTGCCAGCAGTGAATATAGGAACACTGAAGCTTTCTTT	CASSEYRNTEAFF
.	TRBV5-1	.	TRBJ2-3	TGCGCCAGCAGCCCGGTAGGGGCTGGGGCAGATACGCAGTATTTT	CASSPVGAGADTQYF
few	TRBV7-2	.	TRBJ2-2	TGTGCCAGCACGCCTCTAGGAGCCGGGGAGCTGTTTTTT	CASTPLGAGELFF
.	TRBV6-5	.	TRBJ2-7	TGTGCCACGGGGTCCTACGAGCAGTACTTC	CATGSYEQYF
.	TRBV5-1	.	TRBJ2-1	TGCGCCAGCAGCTTGGGCGCGGGATCGCGGTACAATGAGCAGTTCTTC	CASSLGAGSRYNEQFF
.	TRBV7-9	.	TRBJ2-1	TGTGCCAGCAGCTTGGGAGTCTCTGACGGGGATGAGCAGTTCTTC	CASSLGVSDGDEQFF
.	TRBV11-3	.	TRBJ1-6	TGTGCCAGCAGCTTAATCCTCTCCTATAATTCACCCCTCCACTTT	CASSLILSYNSPLHF
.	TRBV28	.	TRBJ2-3	TGTGCCAGCAGACCTGGTGGGGTGGGAGATACGCAGTATTTT	CASRPGGVGDTQYF
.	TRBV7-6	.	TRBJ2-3	TGTGCCAGCAGCCCAACGCGTAGTACGCAGTATTTT	CASSPTRSTQYF
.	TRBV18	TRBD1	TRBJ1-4	TGTGCCAGCTCACCGGGACAGGGTGAAAAACTGTTTTTT	CASSPGQGEKLFF
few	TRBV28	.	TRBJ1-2	TGTGCCAGCAGCTACGGACAGAACTATGGCTACACCTTC	CASSYGQNYGYTF
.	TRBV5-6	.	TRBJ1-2	TGTGCCAGCAGCCCGGGGGTCGGGGTCGCCTATGGCTACACCTTC	CASSPGVGVAYGYTF
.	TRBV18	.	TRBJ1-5	TGTGCCAGCTCCCTCTCATTCGGGGGCGGACAGCCCCAGCATTTT	CASSLSFGGGQPQHF
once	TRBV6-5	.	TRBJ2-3	TGTGCCAGCAGTTCTCGAAGGGGGGTAGATACGCAGTATTTT	CASSSRRGVDTQYF
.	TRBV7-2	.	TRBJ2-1	TGTGCCAGCAAGACTCCTGGTGTCTACAATGAGCAGTTCTTC	CASKTPGVYNEQFF
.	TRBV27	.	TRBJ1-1	TGTGCCAGCCGGGGACGAGGTACGAACACTGAAGCTTTCTTT	CASRGRGTNTEAFF
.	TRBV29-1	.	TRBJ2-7	TGCAGCGTTGAATATGGGACGGGACTTTACGAGCAGTACTTC	CSVEYGTGLYEQYF
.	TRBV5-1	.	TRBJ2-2	TGCGCCAGCTCCGGGTCTGGGAACGGGGAGCTGTTTTTT	CASSGSGNGELFF
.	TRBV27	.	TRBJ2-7	TGTGCCAGCAGTTACGCGGACAGTCCAGTCTACGAGCAGTACTTC	CASSYADSPVYEQYF
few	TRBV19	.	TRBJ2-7	TGTGCCAGTAGTAGGACAGTGGGCGAGCAGTACTTC	CASSRTVGEQYF
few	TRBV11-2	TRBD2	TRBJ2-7	TGTGCCAGCAGCTTCGGACTAGCGGGGGGCTACGAGCAGTACTTC	CASSFGLAGGYEQYF
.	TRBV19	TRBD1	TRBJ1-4	TGTGCCAGTAGTTCCTTTGGACAGGGATATGAAAAACTGTTTTTT	CASSSFGQGYEKLFF
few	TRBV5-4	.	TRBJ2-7	TGTGCCAGCAGCTTGGGGCAAGGGGACGAGCAGTACTTC	CASSLGQGDEQYF
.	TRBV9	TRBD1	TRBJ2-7	TGTGCCAGCAGCGTAGGGGACAGCAGCTCCTACGAGCAGTACTTC	CASSVGDSSSYEQYF
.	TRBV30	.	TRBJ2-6	TGTGCCTGGAGTGTATCCTCTGGGGCCAACGTCCTGACTTTC	CAWSVSSGANVLTF
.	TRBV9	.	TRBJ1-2	TGTGCCAGTCAAGATGGCTACACCTTC	CASQDGYTF
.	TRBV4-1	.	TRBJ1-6	TGCGCCAGCAGCCGGTCCAGGGGTTTTTCTTCACCCCTCCACTTT	CASSRSRGFSSPLHF
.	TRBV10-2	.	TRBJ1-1	TGCGCCAGCAGTGAGGACACCTTGGACAGTCTGGTGAACACTGAAGCTTTCTTT	CASSEDTLDSLVNTEAFF
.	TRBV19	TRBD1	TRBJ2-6	TGTGCCAGTAGTAAAAAACTGACAGGGCTCGGGGCCAACGTCCTGACTTTC	CASSKKLTGLGANVLTF
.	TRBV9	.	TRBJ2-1	TGTGCCAGCAGCGTAGTGGACCACGACAGAGTCTCCTACAATGAGCAGTTCTTC	CASSVVDHDRVSYNEQFF
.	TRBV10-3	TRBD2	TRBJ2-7	TGTGCCACCAAGCCGGGACTAGCGGGAGGGTTGGGGGAGCAGTACTTC	CATKPGLAGGLGEQYF
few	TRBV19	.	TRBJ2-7	TGTGCCAGTAGTATAGAGGGAGCCTCAGGGGTGCAGTACTTC	CASSIEGASGVQYF
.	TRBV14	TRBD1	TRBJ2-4	TGTGCCAGCAGCCACCGGACAGGATTTGCCAAAAACATTCAGTACTTC	CASSHRTGFAKNIQYF
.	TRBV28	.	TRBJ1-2	TGTGCCAACTGGGGGGACGGTCTGGGCTACACCTTC	CANWGDGLGYTF
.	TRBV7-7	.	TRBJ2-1	TGTGCTAGCAGCCCCCGGGACTTCGTCTCCTACAATGAGCAGTTCTTC	CASSPRDFVSYNEQFF
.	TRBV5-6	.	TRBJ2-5	TGTGCCAGCAGCTGGGGGTACCAAGAGACCCAGTACTTC	CASSWGYQETQYF
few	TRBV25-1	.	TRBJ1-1	TGTGCCAGCAGTGAATCGGTGGCGGGAACGGCTGAAGCTTTCTTT	CASSESVAGTAEAFF
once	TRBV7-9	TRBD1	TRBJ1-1	TGTGCCAGCAGCGTCACCCGGGACAGGGGCACTGAAGCTTTCTTT	CASSVTRDRGTEAFF
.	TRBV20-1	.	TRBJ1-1	TGCAGTGCTAGAGACCACACTGAAGCTTTCTTT	CSARDHTEAFF
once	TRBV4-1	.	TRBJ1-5	TGCGCCAGCAGCCAATTACAGGGAGTCGATCAGCCCCAGCATTTT	CASSQLQGVDQPQHF
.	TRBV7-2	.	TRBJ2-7	TGTGCCAGCAGCAGCCGGACGGCGGTCTCGGAGCAGTACTTC	CASSSRTAVSEQYF
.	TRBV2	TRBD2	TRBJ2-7	TGTGCCAGCAGGGGACTAGCGGAGATCTACGAGCAGTACTTC	CASRGLAEIYEQYF
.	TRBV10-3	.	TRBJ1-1	TGTGCCATCAAACCGGAGTCGCTCCCGGACGCTTTCTTT	CAIKPESLPDAFF
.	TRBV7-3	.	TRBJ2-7	TGTGCCAGCAGCCCCCAGGCAGGGGTCGAGCAGTACTTC	CASSPQAGVEQYF
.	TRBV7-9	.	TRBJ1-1	TGTGCCAGCAGGAAGGTACCAGAGATAGAAGCTTTCTTT	CASRKVPEIEAFF
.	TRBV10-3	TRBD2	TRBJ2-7	TGTGCCATCAGTGTCCCCCACAACCTAGCGGGAGAATACGAGCAGTACTTC	CAISVPHNLAGEYEQYF
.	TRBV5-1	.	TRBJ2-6	TGCGCCAGCAGCTCCGGGACGGGGCGGGCCAACGTCCTGACTTTC	CASSSGTGRANVLTF
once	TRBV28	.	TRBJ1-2	TGTGCCAGCCCTCGTCAATGGAGCGAGTATGGCTACACCTTC	CASPRQWSEYGYTF
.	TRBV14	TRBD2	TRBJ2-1	TGTGCCAGCAGCCAAGATCTAAATCGGCGGGACTACCCCTACAATGAGCAGTTCTTC	CASSQDLNRRDYPYNEQFF
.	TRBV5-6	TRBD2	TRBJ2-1	TGTGCCAGCAGAACGGCGGCAAAGGGAGGGACGGATGAGCAGTTCTTC	CASRTAAKGGTDEQFF
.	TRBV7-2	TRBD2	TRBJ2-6	TGTGCCAGCAGCTTAGGGGGGCGGGAGGGCCCTGGGGCCAACGTCCTGACTTTC	CASSLGGREGPGANVLTF
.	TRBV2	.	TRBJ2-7	TGTGCCAGCAGTGATCCTAGTTCCTACGAGCAGTACTTC	CASSDPSSYEQYF